This T cell receptor beta chain stems from a study of T cell changes during pregnancy in multiple sclerosis. The germline CDR1 and CDR2 sequences are MNHNS and SASEGT. V was clipped by 3 bases and J by 11 bases, with 10 bases between them. This CDR3 has 12 amino acids. The data were produced by immunoSEQ multiplex PCR, yet TCRdb's version contains in-frame clones alone and is incomplete. The sample includes about 33,000 clones, approximately 90% of them seen just once. The J gene is TRBJ1-4, the V gene TRBV6-1; D uncertain. This sequence was found in a female donor in good health, enrolled as a control in a pregnancy study. Sequences were derived from CD4+ T cells from peripheral blood mononuclear cells, sampled in the third trimester of pregnancy. CDR3 sequence: CASSEGRRKLFF. CDR3 DNA sequence: TGTGCCAGCAGTGAGGGCAGGAGGAAACTGTTTTTT.